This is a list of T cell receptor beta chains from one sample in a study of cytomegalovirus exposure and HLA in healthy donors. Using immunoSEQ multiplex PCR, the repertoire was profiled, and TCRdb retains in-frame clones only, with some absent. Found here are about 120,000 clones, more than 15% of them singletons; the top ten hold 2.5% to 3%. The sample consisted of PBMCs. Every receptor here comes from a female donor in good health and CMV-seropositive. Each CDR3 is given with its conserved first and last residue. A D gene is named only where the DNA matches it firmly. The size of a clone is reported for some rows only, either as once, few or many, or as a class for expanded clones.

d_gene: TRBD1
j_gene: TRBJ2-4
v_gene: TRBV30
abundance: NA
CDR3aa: CAWSVPGDRGGLAKNIQYF
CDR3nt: TGTGCCTGGAGTGTACCCGGGGACAGGGGCGGACTAGCCAAAAACATTCAGTACTTC

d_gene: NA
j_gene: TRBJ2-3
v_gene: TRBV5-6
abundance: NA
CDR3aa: CASSIDSFTDTQYF
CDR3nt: TGTGCCAGCAGCATAGATTCTTTCACAGATACGCAGTATTTT

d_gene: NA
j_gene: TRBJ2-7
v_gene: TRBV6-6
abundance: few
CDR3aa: CASSQNREIEQYF
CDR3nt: TGTGCCAGCAGCCAAAACAGAGAAATAGAGCAGTACTTC

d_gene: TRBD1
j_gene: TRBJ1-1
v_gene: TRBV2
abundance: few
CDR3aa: CASRSWTGDLNTEAFF
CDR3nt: TGTGCCAGCAGGTCGTGGACAGGGGACCTTAACACTGAAGCTTTCTTT

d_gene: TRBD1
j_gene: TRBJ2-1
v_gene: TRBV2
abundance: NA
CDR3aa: CASSRQGYNEQFF
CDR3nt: TGTGCCAGCAGTCGACAGGGATACAATGAGCAGTTCTTC

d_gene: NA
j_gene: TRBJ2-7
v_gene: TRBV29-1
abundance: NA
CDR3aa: CSVEAGGFWDYEQYF
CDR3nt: TGCAGCGTTGAAGCAGGGGGGTTCTGGGACTACGAGCAGTACTTC

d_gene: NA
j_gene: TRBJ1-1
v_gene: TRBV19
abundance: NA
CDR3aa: CASTLAGEAFF
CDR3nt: TGTGCCAGTACCCTAGCGGGTGAAGCTTTCTTT

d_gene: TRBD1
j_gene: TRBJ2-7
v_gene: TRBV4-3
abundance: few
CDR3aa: CASSQGSGTGSYEQYF
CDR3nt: TGCGCCAGCAGCCAAGGATCTGGGACAGGATCCTACGAGCAGTACTTC

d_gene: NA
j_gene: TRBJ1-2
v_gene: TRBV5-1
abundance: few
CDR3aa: CASSPGRGDRYGYTF
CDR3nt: TGCGCCAGCTCCCCAGGACGGGGAGATCGATACGGCTACACCTTC

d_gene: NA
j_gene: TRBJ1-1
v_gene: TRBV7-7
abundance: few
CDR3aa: CASSLEQGTEAFF
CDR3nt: TGTGCTAGCAGCTTGGAACAGGGCACTGAAGCTTTCTTT

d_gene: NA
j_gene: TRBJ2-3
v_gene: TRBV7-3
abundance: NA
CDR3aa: CASSSENSGPSTDTQYF
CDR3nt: TGTGCCAGCAGCTCTGAGAATAGCGGTCCAAGCACAGATACGCAGTATTTT

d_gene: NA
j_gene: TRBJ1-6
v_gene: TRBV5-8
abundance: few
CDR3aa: CASSFGGDSPLHF
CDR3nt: TGTGCCAGCAGTTTCGGGGGAGATTCACCCCTCCACTTT

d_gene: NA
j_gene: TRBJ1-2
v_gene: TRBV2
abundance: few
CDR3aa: CASRANNYGYTF
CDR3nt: TGTGCCAGCAGGGCAAATAACTATGGCTACACCTTC

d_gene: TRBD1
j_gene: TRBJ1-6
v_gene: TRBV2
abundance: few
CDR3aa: CASSAPQGWNSPLHF
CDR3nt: TGTGCCAGCAGTGCTCCACAGGGGTGGAATTCACCCCTCCACTTT

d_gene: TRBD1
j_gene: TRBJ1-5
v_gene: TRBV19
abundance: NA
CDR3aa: CASSVTGGNQPQHF
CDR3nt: TGTGCCAGTAGTGTAACAGGGGGAAATCAGCCCCAGCATTTT

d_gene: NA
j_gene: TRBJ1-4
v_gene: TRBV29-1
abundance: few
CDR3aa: CSVEKGSDEKLFF
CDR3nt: TGCAGCGTTGAAAAGGGGTCGGATGAAAAACTGTTTTTT

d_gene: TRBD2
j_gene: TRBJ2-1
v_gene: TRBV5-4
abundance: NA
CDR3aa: CASSLGGGARREQFF
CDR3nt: TGTGCCAGCAGCTTGGGCGGGGGGGCACGGAGGGAGCAGTTCTTC

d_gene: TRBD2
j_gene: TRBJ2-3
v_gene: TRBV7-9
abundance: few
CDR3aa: CASSRLAGGRGDTQYF
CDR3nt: TGTGCCAGCAGCCGCTTAGCGGGGGGCCGAGGAGATACGCAGTATTTT

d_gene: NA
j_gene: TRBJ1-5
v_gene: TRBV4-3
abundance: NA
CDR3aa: CASSQAAGSTPDQPQHF
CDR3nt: TGCGCCAGCAGCCAAGCGGCAGGGTCAACTCCGGATCAGCCCCAGCATTTT

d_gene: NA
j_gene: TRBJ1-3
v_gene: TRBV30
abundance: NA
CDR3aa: CAWTKRASLSGNTIYF
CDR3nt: TGTGCCTGGACGAAGAGAGCTTCTCTCTCTGGAAACACCATATATTTT

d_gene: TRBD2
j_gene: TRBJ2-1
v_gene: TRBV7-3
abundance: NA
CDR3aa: CASSLTSGTYNEQFF
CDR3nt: TGTGCCAGCAGCTTGACTAGCGGAACCTACAATGAGCAGTTCTTC

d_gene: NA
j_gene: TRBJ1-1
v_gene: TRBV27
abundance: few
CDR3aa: CASTPLVGGTEAFF
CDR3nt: TGTGCCAGCACGCCTCTCGTGGGGGGAACTGAAGCTTTCTTT

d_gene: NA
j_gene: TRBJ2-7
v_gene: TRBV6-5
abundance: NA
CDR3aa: CASSPGGGGPYEQYF
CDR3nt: TGTGCCAGCAGTCCCGGAGGGGGGGGTCCCTACGAGCAGTACTTC

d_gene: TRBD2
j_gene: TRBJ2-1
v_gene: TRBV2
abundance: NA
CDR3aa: CASSPGLAAYNEQFF
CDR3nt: TGTGCCAGCAGCCCGGGACTAGCGGCGTACAATGAGCAGTTCTTC

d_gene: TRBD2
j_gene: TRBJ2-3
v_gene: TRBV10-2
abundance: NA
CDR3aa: CASSVTSGGHTQYF
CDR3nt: TGCGCCAGCAGTGTCACTAGCGGGGGGCATACGCAGTATTTT

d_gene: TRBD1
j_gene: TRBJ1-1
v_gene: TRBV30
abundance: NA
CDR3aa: CIGTGVSTEAFF
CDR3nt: TGTATCGGGACAGGGGTTTCCACTGAAGCTTTCTTT

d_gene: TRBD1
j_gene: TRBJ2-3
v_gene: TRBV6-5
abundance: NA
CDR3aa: CASAGTASTDTQYF
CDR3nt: TGTGCCAGCGCCGGGACAGCTAGCACAGATACGCAGTATTTT

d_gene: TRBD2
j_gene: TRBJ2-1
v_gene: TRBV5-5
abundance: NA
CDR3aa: CASSLWGGIEQFF
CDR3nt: TGTGCCAGCAGCCTTTGGGGGGGAATTGAGCAGTTCTTC

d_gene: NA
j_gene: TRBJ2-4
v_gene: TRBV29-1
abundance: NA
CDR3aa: CSVAERSLAKNIQYF
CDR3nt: TGCAGCGTGGCGGAGCGGTCTCTAGCCAAAAACATTCAGTACTTC

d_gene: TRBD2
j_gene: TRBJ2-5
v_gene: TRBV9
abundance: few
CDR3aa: CASSAALAGGLETQYF
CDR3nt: TGTGCCAGCAGCGCCGCCCTAGCGGGGGGGCTTGAGACCCAGTACTTC

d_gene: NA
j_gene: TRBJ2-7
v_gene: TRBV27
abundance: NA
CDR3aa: CASSLSPLSYEQYF
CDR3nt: TGTGCCAGCAGTTTGTCTCCACTCTCCTACGAGCAGTACTTC

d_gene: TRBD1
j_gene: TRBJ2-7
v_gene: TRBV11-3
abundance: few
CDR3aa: CASSLYGTGLYEQYF
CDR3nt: TGTGCCAGCAGCTTATATGGGACAGGGCTTTACGAGCAGTACTTC